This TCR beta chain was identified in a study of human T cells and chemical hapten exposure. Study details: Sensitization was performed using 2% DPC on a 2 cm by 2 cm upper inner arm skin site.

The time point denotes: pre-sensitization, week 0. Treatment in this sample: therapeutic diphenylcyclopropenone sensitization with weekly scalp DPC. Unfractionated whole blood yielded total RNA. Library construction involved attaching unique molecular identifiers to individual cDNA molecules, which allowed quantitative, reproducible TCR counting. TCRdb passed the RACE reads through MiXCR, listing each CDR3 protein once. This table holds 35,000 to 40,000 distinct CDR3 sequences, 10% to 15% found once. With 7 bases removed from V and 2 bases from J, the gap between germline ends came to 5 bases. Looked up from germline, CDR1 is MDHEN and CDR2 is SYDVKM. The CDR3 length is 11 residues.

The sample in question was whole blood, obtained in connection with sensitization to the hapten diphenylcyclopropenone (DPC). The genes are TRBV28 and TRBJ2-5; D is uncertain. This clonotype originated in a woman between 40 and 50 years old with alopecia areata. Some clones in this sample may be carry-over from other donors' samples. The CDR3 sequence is CASKVQETQYF. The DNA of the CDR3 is TGTGCCAGCAAAGTACAAGAGACCCAGTACTTC.